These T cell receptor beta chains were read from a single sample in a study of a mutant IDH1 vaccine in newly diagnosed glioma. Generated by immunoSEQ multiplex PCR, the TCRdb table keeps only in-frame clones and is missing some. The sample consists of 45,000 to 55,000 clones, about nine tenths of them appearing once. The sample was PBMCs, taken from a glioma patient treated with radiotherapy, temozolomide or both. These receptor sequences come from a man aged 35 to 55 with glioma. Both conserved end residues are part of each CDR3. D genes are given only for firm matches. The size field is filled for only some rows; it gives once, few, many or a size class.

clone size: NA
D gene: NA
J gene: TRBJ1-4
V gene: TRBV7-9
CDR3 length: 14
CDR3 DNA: TGTGCCAGCAGCCCCAGGACCCGGGGTGAAAAACTGTTTTTT
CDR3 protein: CASSPRTRGEKLFF

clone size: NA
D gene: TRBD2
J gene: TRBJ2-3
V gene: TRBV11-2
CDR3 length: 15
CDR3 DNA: TGTGCCAGCAGCGCCAGCGGGAGAAGGATGTATACGCAGTATTTT
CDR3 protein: CASSASGRRMYTQYF

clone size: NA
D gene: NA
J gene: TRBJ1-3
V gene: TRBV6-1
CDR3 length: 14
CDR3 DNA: TGTGCCAGCAGTTTTTCTGGGTCTGGAAACACCATATATTTT
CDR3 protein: CASSFSGSGNTIYF

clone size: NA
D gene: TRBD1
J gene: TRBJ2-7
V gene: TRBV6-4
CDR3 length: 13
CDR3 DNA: TGTGCCAGCAGTCAGGGGGACAGCTACGAGCAGTACTTC
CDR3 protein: CASSQGDSYEQYF

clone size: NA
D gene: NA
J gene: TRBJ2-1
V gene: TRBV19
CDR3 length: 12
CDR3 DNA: TGTGCCAGTAGTATCCAGGACCATGAGCAGTTCTTC
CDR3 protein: CASSIQDHEQFF

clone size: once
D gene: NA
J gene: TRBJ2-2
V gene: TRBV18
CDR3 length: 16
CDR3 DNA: TGTGCCAGCTCACCGGCCGGGACGCTCAACACCGGGGAGCTGTTTTTT
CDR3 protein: CASSPAGTLNTGELFF

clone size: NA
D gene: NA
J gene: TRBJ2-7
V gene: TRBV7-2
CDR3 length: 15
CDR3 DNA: TGTGCCAGCAGCTTAGCGCGCAGGGCGTCCCACGAGCAGTACTTC
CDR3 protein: CASSLARRASHEQYF

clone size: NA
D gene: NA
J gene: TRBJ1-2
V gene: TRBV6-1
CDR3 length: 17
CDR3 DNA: TGTGCCAGCAGTGAAGTTGGGGGGAGGGGACTCACCTATGGCTACACCTTC
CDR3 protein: CASSEVGGRGLTYGYTF

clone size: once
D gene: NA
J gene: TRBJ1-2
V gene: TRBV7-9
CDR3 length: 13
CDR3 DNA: TGTGCCAGCAGTCTTTCGTCGGGGGACGGCTACACCTTC
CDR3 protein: CASSLSSGDGYTF

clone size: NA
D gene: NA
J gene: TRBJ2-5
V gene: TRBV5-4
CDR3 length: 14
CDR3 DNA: TGTGCCAGCAGCCCAGGCGGTCGTTCAGAGACCCAGTACTTC
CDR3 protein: CASSPGGRSETQYF

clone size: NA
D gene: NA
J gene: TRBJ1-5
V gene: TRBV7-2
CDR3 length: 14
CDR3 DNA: TGTGCCAGCAGCTTCCCGGAGCGCAATCAGCCCCAGCATTTT
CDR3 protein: CASSFPERNQPQHF

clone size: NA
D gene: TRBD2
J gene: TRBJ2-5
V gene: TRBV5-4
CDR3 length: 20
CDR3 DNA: TGTGCCAGCAGCTTGAAGAAGTGGCTAGCGGGAGGGCCCGGCCAAGAGACCCAGTACTTC
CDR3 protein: CASSLKKWLAGGPGQETQYF

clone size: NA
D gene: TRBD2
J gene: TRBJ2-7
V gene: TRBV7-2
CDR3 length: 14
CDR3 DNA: TGTGCCAGCAGCTTGCGCGGGAGTGGGTACGAGCAGTACTTC
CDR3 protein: CASSLRGSGYEQYF

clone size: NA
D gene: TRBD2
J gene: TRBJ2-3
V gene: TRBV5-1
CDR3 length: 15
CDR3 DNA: TGCGCCAGCCGGAGCGGGAGCCTAGAGGCCGATACGCAGTATTTT
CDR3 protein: CASRSGSLEADTQYF

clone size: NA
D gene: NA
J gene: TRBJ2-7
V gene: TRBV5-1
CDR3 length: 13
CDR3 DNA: TGCGCCAGCAGCTTGTCAGGGGACCACGAGCAGTACTTC
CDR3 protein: CASSLSGDHEQYF

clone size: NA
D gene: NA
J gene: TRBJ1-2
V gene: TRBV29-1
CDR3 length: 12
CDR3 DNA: TGCAGCGTTGATACAAACAGGGCCGGCTACACCTTC
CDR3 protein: CSVDTNRAGYTF

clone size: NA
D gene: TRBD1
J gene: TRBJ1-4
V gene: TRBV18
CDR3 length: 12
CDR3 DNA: TGTGCCAGCTCCCCAGGGGGAGAAAAACTGTTTTTT
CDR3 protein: CASSPGGEKLFF

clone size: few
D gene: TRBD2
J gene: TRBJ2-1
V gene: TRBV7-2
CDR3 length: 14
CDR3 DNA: TGTGCCAGCAGCCTGGGACTAGCGTTCGATGAGCAGTTCTTC
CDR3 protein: CASSLGLAFDEQFF

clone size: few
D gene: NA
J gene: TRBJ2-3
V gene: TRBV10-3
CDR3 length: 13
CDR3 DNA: TGTGCCATCAGTGAGTCGATTGAAAATACGCAGTATTTT
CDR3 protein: CAISESIENTQYF

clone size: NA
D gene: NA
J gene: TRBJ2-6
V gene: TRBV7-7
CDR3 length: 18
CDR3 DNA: TGTGCCAGCAGCTGCTTTGATAAGTGCCAAAGTCGGGCCAACGTCCTGACTTTC
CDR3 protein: CASSCFDKCQSRANVLTF

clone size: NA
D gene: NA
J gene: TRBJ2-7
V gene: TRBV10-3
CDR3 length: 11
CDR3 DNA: TGTGCCATCAGCGGGAGTGGCGAGCAGTACTTC
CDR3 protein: CAISGSGEQYF

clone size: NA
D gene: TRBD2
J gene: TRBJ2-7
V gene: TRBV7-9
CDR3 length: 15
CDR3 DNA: TGTGCCAGCAGCTTTTCGGGGGAGGGCGTGTACGAGCAGTACTTC
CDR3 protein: CASSFSGEGVYEQYF

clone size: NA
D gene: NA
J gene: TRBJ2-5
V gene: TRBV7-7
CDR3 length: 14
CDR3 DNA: TGTGCTAGCAGCTTACAACAGACTGGCGAGACCCAGTACTTC
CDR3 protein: CASSLQQTGETQYF

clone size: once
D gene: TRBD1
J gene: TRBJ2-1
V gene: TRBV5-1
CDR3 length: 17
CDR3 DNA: TGCGCCAGCAGCTTGGCGCCGGGACAGGGGGCGCGGAATGAGCAGTTCTTC
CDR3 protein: CASSLAPGQGARNEQFF

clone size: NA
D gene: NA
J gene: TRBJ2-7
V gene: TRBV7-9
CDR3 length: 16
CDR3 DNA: TGTGCCAGCAGTCCCCCGCAGGGCCCAAGCTCCTACGAGCAGTACTTC
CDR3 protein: CASSPPQGPSSYEQYF

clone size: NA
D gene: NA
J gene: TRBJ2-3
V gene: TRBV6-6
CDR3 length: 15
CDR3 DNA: TGTGCCAGCAGCTACGGGGCTCCCCTCACAGATACGCAGTATTTT
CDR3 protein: CASSYGAPLTDTQYF

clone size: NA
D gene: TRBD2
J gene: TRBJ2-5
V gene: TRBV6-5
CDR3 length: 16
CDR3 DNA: TGTGCCAGCAGTTATTTTAGCGGGGGGTACCAAGAGACCCAGTACTTC
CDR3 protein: CASSYFSGGYQETQYF

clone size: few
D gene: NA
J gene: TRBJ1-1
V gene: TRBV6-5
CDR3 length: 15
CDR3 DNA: TGTGCCAGCAGGAAAAATAGGGGATTTAGCACTGAAGCTTTCTTT
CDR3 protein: CASRKNRGFSTEAFF

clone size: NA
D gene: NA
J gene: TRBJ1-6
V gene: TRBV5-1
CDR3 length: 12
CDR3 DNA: TGCGCCAGCAGCTCGAATAATTCACCCCTCCACTTT
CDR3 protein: CASSSNNSPLHF

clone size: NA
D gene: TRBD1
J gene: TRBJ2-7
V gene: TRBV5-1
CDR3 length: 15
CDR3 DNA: TGCGCCAGCAGTAGAGCAGGGACAGCCTCCTACGAGCAGTACTTC
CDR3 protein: CASSRAGTASYEQYF

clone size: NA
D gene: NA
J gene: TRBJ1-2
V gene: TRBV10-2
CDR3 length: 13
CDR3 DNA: TGCGCCAGCGCGACAGACATTAACTATGGCTACACCTTC
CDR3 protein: CASATDINYGYTF

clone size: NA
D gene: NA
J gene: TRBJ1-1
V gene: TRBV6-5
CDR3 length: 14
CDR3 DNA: TGTGCCAGTCGGTCGGGACATAGAAACACTGAAGCTTTCTTT
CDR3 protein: CASRSGHRNTEAFF

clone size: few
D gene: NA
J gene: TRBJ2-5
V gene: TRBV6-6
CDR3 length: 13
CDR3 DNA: TGTGCCAGCACCCTGGACAGACAAGAGACCCAGTACTTC
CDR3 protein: CASTLDRQETQYF

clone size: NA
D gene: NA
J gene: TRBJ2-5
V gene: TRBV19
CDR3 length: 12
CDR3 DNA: TGTGCCAGCGCGGCGGGGACGGAGACCCAGTACTTC
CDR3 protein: CASAAGTETQYF

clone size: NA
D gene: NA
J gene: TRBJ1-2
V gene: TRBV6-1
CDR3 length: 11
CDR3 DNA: TGTGCCAGCATCCCTTGGGGGAGCTACACCTTC
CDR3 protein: CASIPWGSYTF

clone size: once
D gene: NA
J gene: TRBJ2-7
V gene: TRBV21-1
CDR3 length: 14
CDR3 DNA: TGTGCCAGCAGCAAAAAGGGCTTCTCCTACGAGCAGTACTTC
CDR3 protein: CASSKKGFSYEQYF

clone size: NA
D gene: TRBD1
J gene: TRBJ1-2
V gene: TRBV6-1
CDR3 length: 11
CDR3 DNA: TGTGCCGTCGACAGGGGGCCTGGCTACACCTTC
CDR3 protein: CAVDRGPGYTF

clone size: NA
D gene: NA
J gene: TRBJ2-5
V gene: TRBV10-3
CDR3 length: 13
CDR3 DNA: TGTGCCATCAGGGTAGCGGAGCTGGGGACCCAGTACTTC
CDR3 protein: CAIRVAELGTQYF

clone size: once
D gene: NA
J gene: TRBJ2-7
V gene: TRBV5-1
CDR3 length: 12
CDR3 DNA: TGCGCCAGGTTCTTGTCTCGCTACGAGCAGTACTTC
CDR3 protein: CARFLSRYEQYF

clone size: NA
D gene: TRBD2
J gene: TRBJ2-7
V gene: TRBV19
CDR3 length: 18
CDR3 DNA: TGTGCCAGTAGTATAAAGTCTGGCCTAGCGGGATATACCTACGAGCAGTACTTC
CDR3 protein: CASSIKSGLAGYTYEQYF

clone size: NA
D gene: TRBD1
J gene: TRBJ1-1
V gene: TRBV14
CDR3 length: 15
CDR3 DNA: TGTGCCAGCAGCCCACTGGGACAGGGCGACACTGAAGCTTTCTTT
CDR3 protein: CASSPLGQGDTEAFF

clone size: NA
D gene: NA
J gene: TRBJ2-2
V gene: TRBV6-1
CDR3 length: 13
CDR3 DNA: TGTGCCAGCAGAACAGGGCCTGCCGGGGAGCTGTTTTTT
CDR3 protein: CASRTGPAGELFF

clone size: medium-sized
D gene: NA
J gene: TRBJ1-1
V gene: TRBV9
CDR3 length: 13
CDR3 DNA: TGTGCCAGCTCTCGGCAGTTGAACACTGAAGCTTTCTTT
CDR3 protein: CASSRQLNTEAFF

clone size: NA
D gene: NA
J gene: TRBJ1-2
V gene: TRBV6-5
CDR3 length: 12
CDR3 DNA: TGTGCCAGCACCAAAGGGGGGTATGGCTACACCTTC
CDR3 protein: CASTKGGYGYTF

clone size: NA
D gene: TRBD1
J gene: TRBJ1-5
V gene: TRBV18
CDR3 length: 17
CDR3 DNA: TGTGCCAGCTCACCACAGAGAGTAACAGGGGGGAGTCAGCCCCAGCATTTT
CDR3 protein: CASSPQRVTGGSQPQHF

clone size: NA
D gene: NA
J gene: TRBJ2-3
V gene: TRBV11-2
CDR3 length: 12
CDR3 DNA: TGTGCCAGCAGCCTCTCCACAGATACGCAGTATTTT
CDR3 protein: CASSLSTDTQYF

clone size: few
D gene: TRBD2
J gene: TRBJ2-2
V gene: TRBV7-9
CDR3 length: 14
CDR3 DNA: TGTGCCAGCAGCTTGGCGGGAGATGCCGGGGAGCTGTTTTTT
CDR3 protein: CASSLAGDAGELFF

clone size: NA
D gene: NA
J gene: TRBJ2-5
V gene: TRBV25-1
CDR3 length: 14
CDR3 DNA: TGTGCCAGCAGTGAAGCGCGGCCCAAAGAGACCCAGTACTTC
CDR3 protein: CASSEARPKETQYF

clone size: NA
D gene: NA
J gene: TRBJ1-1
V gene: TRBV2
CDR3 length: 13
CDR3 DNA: TGTGCCAGCAGCGATCCCCTGAACACTGAAGCTTTCTTT
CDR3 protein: CASSDPLNTEAFF

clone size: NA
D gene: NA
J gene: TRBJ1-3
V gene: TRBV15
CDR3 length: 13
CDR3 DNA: TGTGCCACCAGCAGAGATCGGGCGGGCACCATATATTTT
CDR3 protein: CATSRDRAGTIYF

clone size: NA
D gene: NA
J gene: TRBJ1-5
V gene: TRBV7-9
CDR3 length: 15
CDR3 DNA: TGTGCCAGCAGCTCCGGGAGGAAGCGCAATCAGCCCCAGCATTTT
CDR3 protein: CASSSGRKRNQPQHF

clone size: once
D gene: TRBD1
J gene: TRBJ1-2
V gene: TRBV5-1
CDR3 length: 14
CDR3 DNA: TGCGCCAGGGACAAGGGGACAGCAACTTATGGCTACACCTTC
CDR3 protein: CARDKGTATYGYTF

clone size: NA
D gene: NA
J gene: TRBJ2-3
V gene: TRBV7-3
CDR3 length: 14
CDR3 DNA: TGTGCCAGCAGCTTAACGGACAACACAGATACGCAGTATTTT
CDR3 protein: CASSLTDNTDTQYF

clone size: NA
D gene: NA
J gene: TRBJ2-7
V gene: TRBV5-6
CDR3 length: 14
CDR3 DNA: TGTGCCAGCAGCTTGGTAAGCTACTCCTACGAGCAGTACTTC
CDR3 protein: CASSLVSYSYEQYF

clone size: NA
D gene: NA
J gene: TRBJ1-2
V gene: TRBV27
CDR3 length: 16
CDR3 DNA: TGTGCCAGCAGTCCTATCGGGGTGCAGCACAGCGATGGCTACACCTTC
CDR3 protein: CASSPIGVQHSDGYTF

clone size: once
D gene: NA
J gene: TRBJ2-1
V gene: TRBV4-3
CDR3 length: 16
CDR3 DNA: TGCGCCCCCCTAGAAGCCACACGAGGTTTTGACAATGAGCAGTTCTTC
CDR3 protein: CAPLEATRGFDNEQFF